The 12 T cell receptor beta chains given below trace back to one sample, sequenced in a study of shared clonotypes between healthy human individuals. Terminally differentiated effector memory CD45RA+ cells were excluded by CCR7 positive selection of CD45RO-negative cells. Here immunoSEQ multiplex PCR was the method, and the copy in TCRdb shows in-frame clones only, minus some. The table records some 2.1 million clones, roughly 93% of them present only once. Sequenced sample: naive CD8+ T cells from PBMCs. These receptors came from a man between 18 and 29 years old in good health. Some clones in this sample may be carry-over from other donors' samples.

The count of this clone is one. The rearrangement links TRBV19 to TRBJ2-4; 11 nucleotides align to TRBD2. The germline CDR1 and CDR2 sequences are LNHDA and SQIVND (reference sequence). Trimming at V came to 3 bases and at J to 5 bases, leaving 9 bases not matched to a gene. This CDR3 comprises 17 residues. The DNA for the CDR3 is TGTGCCAGTAGTATCGGACTAGCGGGCTCGATCGAAAACATTCAGTACTTC. Its translation is CASSIGLAGSIENIQYF.

The rearrangement links TRBV4-3 to TRBJ2-1; 8 bases agree with TRBD1. Germline V CDR1 and CDR2: LGHNA, YSLEER. The trim removed 2 bases at V and 2 bases at J, leaving 8 bases unmatched. The CDR3 spans 17 residues. The CDR3 DNA sequence: TGCGCCAGCAGCCAACGCGCGGACAGGGTCGCCTACAATGAGCAGTTCTTC. Encoded protein: CASSQRADRVAYNEQFF.

This chain joins TRBV11-3 and TRBJ1-1; 7 bases line up with TRBD1. The CDR3 contains 13 residues. Germline V gives CDR1 SGHNT, CDR2 YENEEA. V gave up 3 bases and J gave up 7 bases; unmatched junction bases: 5. The DNA for the CDR3 is TGTGCCAGCAGCTTCCAGGGGGAGGGTGAAGCTTTCTTT. Its translation is CASSFQGEGEAFF.

This clone was detected a few times. The V and J genes are TRBV16 and TRBJ2-5; TRBD2 agrees at 8 bases. The CDR3 sequence is 15 residues long. CDR1 and CDR2 from the germline V gene are KGHSY and FQNENV. The V gene end was trimmed by 2 bases and the J gene end by 5 bases; junction bases not matched to a gene: 7. CDR3 residues: CASSQPRAGVETQYF. DNA of the CDR3: TGTGCCAGCAGCCAACCTCGAGCGGGAGTTGAGACCCAGTACTTC.

Only a few counts were recorded for this clone. The chain has TRBV19 and TRBJ1-1; D uncertain. Germline assignment: CDR1 LNHDA and CDR2 SQIVND (reference sequence). V lost 5 bases, J lost 7 bases, and 8 bases lay in between. The CDR3 runs to 11 residues. CDR3 sequence (DNA): TGTGCCAGTAGTGAGCACAGTGAAGCTTTCTTT. Translating gives CASSEHSEAFF.

The chain is built from TRBV2 and TRBJ1-3, with D hard to call. Germline V lookup: CDR1 SNHLY, CDR2 FYNNEI. The CDR3 is 11 amino acids. The V and J ends lost 7 bases and 7 bases respectively, with 8 bases between them. CDR3 loop: CASIGLNTIYF. CDR3 sequence (DNA): TGTGCCAGCATTGGACTGAACACCATATATTTT. The variable domain in full, completed from reference TRBV2 and TRBJ1-3, reads EPEVTQTPSHQVTQMGQEVILRCVPISNHLYFYWYRQILGQKVEFLVSFYNNEISEKSEIFDDQFSVERPDGSNFTLKIRSTKLEDSAMYFCASIGLNTIYFGEGSWLTVV.

The chain uses TRBV5-5 and TRBJ1-1; 7 nucleotides line up with TRBD1. V shed 5 bases, J shed 7 bases, and the junction held 5 bases outside the gene matches. Germline lookup yields CDR1 SGHKS and CDR2 YYEKEE (reference sequence). This CDR3 contains 12 residues. CDR3 sequence reads: CASRSDRVEAFF. The CDR3 nucleotides read TGTGCCAGCAGATCCGACAGGGTTGAAGCTTTCTTT.

The chain joins TRBV19 to TRBJ1-1; weak D call: TRBD1 (6 bases). This CDR3 region has 15 residues. The ends were cut back, 5 bases at V and 5 bases at J, with 18 bases in the middle. CDR1 is LNHDA, CDR2 SQIVND, per germline (reference sequence). The CDR3: CASSLPGQPRTEAFF. The CDR3 DNA sequence: TGTGCCAGTAGTCTCCCCGGACAGCCGAGGACTGAAGCTTTCTTT.

This sequence joins TRBV4-1 and TRBJ1-3; a possible D gene is TRBD1 (6 bases). Per the germline V gene, CDR1 is MGHRA and CDR2 is YSYEKL. The CDR3 has 18 amino acids. V lost 0 bases and J lost 0, with 15 bases in between. The CDR3 DNA follows: TGCGCCAGCAGCCAAGATCGAACAGGGCTACCCTCTGGAAACACCATATATTTT. Protein: CASSQDRTGLPSGNTIYF.

About this clone itself: The same CDR3 also results from other DNA sequences found in this sample. The rearrangement uses TRBV28 and TRBJ1-1, with a possible D match to TRBD1 (6 bases). The CDR3 totals 12 residues. Trimming shortened V by 3 bases and J by 8 bases, and 10 bases separated the two germline ends. Germline-derived CDR1 and CDR2 are MDHEN and SYDVKM. This CDR3 reads CASSFQGTEAFF. CDR3 coding DNA: TGTGCCAGCAGTTTCCAGGGGACCGAAGCTTTCTTT.

The chain has TRBV25-1 and TRBJ2-1, with 8 positions matching TRBD2. Trimming removed 4 bases from V and 0 bases from J; junction bases left unmatched: 2. This CDR3 is built from 15 residues. Germline V gene sequence: CDR1 MGHDK, CDR2 SYGVNS. The CDR3 here is CASSVGLASYNEQFF. CDR3 DNA: TGTGCCAGCAGTGTCGGACTAGCCTCCTACAATGAGCAGTTCTTC.

This chain links TRBV6-5 with TRBJ2-3; 8 nucleotides match TRBD2. CDR3 length: 15 residues. Germline values: CDR1 MNHEY, CDR2 SVGAGI. The V and J ends lost 1 base and 5 bases, in that order; junction bases with no gene match: 5. The CDR3 DNA sequence: TGTGCCAGCAGTTACTACGGGAGGGCACAAGATACGCAGTATTTT. This translates into CASSYYGRAQDTQYF.